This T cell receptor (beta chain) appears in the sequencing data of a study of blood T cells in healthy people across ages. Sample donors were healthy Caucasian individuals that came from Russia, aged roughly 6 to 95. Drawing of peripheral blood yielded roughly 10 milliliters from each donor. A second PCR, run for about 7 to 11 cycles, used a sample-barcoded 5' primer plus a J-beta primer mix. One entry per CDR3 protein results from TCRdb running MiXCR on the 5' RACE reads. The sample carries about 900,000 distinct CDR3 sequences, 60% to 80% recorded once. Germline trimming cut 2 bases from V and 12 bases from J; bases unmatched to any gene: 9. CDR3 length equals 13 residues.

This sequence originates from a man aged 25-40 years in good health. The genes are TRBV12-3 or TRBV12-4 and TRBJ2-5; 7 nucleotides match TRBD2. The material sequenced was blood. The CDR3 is CASSLTLAEGEYF. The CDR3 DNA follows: TGTGCCAGCAGTTTAACTCTAGCGGAGGGCGAGTACTTC.